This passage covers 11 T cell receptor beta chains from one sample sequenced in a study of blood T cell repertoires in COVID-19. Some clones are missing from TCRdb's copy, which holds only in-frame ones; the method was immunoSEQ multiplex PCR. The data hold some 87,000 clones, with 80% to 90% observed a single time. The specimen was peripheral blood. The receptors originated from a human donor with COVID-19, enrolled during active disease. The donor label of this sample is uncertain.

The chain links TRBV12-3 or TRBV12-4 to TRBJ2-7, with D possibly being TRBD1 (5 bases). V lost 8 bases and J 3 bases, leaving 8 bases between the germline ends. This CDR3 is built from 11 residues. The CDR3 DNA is TGTGCCAGCCAGGGTGTCTACGAGCAGTACTTC. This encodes CASQGVYEQYF.

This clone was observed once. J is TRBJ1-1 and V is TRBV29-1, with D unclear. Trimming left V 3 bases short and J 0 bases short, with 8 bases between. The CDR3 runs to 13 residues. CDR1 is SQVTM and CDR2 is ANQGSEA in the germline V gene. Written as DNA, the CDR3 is TGCAGCGTTGAGAGGGCTATGAACACTGAAGCTTTCTTT. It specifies CSVERAMNTEAFF.

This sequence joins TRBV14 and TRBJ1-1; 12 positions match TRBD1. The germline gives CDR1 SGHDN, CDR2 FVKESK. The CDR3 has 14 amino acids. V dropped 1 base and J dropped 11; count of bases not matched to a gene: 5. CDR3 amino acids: CASSQVGGTGGAFF. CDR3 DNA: TGTGCCAGCAGCCAAGTAGGGGGGACAGGGGGCGCTTTCTTT.

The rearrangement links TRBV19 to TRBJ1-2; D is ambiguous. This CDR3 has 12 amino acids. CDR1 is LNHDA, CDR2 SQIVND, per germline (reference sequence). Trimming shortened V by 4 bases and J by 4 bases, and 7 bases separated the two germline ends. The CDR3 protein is CASSSNFYGYTF. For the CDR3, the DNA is TGTGCCAGTAGTAGCAACTTCTATGGCTACACCTTC.

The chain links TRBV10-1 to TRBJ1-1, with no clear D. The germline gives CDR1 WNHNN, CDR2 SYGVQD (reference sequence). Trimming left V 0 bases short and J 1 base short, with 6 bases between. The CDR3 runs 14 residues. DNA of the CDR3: TGCGCCAGCAGTGAGTCCGGTCAGAACACTGAAGCTTTCTTT. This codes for CASSESGQNTEAFF.

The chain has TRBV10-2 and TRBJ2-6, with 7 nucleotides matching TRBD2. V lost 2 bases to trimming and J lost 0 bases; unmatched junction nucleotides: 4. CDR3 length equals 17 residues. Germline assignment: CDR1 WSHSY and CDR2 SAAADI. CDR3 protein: CASSEPAGRSGANVLTF. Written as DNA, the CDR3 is TGCGCCAGCAGTGAGCCAGCGGGGCGCTCTGGGGCCAACGTCCTGACTTTC.

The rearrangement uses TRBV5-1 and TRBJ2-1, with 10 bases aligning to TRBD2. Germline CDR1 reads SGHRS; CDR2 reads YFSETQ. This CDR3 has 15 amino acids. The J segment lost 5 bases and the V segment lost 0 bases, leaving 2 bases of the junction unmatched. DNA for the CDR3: TGCGCCAGCAGCTTGGTGCTAGCGGGGGACAATGAGCAGTTCTTC. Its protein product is CASSLVLAGDNEQFF.

CDR3: CATGGVYEQYF. CDR3 DNA sequence: TGTGCCACTGGGGGGGTCTACGAGCAGTACTTC. The J gene is TRBJ2-7, the V gene TRBV10-3; 7 bases agree with TRBD2. Trimming at V came to 10 bases and at J to 3 bases, leaving 3 bases not matched to a gene. CDR1 and CDR2 from the germline V gene are ENHRY and SYGVKD. The CDR3 runs 11 residues.

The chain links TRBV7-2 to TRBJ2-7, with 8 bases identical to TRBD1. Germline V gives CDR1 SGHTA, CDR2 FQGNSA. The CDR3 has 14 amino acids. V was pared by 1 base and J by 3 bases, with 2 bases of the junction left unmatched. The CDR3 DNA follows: TGTGCCAGCAGCTTAGTAGGACAGGGCTACGAGCAGTACTTC. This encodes CASSLVGQGYEQYF. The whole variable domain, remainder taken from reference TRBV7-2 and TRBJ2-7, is GAGVSQSPSNKVTEKGKDVELRCDPISGHTALYWYRQSLGQGLEFLIYFQGNSAPDKSGLPSDRFSAERTGGSVSTLTIQRTQQEDSAVYLCASSLVGQGYEQYFGPGTRLTVT.

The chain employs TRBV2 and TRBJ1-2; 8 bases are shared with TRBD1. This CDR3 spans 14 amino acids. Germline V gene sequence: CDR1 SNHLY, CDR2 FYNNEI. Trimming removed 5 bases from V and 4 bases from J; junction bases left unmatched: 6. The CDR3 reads CASSSSGGTYGYTF. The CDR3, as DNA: TGTGCCAGCAGTTCTTCAGGGGGCACCTATGGCTACACCTTC.

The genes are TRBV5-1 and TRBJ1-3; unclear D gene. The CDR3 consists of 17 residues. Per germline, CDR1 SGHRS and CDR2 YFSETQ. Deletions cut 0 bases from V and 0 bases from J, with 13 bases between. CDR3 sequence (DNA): TGCGCCAGCAGCTTGGAGCGGTCGGGTAGCTCTGGAAACACCATATATTTT. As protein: CASSLERSGSSGNTIYF.